The 17 T cell receptor beta chains reported below all come from one sample, sequenced in a study of T cell repertoires in cytomegalovirus infection. TCRdb itself ran the reads through MiXCR, one entry per CDR3 protein. The sample comprises roughly 250,000 distinct CDR3 sequences, around 12% of which are singletons, and about 1.5% rests with the top ten. The sequenced material came from PBMCs. These receptors were collected from a human donor in good health (CMV status not recorded). Some clones in this sample may be carry-over from other donors' samples.

This clonotype occurred a few times. This chain links TRBV12-3 or TRBV12-4 with TRBJ1-5, with D perhaps matching TRBD1 (6 bases). The CDR3 has 17 amino acids. Trimming removed 3 bases at V and 4 bases at J, with 19 bases between. CDR3: CASSFPLQGSENQPQHF. DNA for the CDR3: TGTGCCAGCAGTTTCCCTCTACAGGGATCGGAAAATCAGCCCCAGCATTTT.

This clonotype was found a few times. The V and J genes are TRBV29-1 and TRBJ2-1, with TRBD1 matching over 9 bases. The CDR3 length is 14 residues. Trimming at V came to 4 bases and at J to 5 bases, leaving 6 bases not matched to a gene. Germline CDR1 and CDR2: SQVTM and ANQGSEA. The CDR3 DNA sequence: TGCAGCGTTGTAAGGGACAGGGCCAACAATGAGCAGTTCTTC. It translates to CSVVRDRANNEQFF.

The rearrangement links TRBV12-5 to TRBJ1-6; 8 bases map to TRBD1. The germline V gene encodes CDR1 LGHNT and CDR2 FRNRAP. V shed 3 bases and J 6 bases; nucleotides not matched to a gene: 13. The CDR3 spans 18 residues. The CDR3 here is CASGFWVDRGRGNSPLHF. The CDR3 bases are TGTGCTAGTGGTTTTTGGGTAGACAGGGGAAGAGGTAATTCACCCCTCCACTTT. The full variable domain, rest sourced from reference TRBV12-5 and TRBJ1-6, is DARVTQTPRHKVTEMGQEVTMRCQPILGHNTVFWYRQTMMQGLELLAYFRNRAPLDDSGMPKDRFSAEMPDATLATLKIQPSEPRDSAVYFCASGFWVDRGRGNSPLHFGNGTRLTVT.

Many counts were recorded for this clonotype. The V call is TRBV5-6, the J call TRBJ1-5; D is perhaps TRBD1 (5 bases). Germline V gives CDR1 SGHDT, CDR2 YYEEEE. The CDR3 spans 15 residues. The V end lost 1 base, the J end lost 3 bases, and 11 bases lay between the germline ends. The CDR3, as DNA: TGTGCCAGCAGCTTGTCTGGGACCCCCAATCAGCCCCAGCATTTT. It translates to CASSLSGTPNQPQHF.

Ten or more counts support this clonotype. V usage is TRBV4-3 and J usage is TRBJ2-2, with 8 bases lining up with TRBD2. CDR1 is LGHNA and CDR2 is YSLEER in the germline V gene. The CDR3 covers 18 residues. With 0 bases clipped from V and 2 bases from J, the junction kept 8 bases outside the gene matches. The CDR3 sequence is CASSQDLDGRANTGELFF. The CDR3 region has the DNA TGCGCCAGCAGCCAAGATCTGGACGGGAGGGCCAACACCGGGGAGCTGTTTTTT.

CDR3 region: CAISDWTGQETQYF. The CDR3 DNA follows: TGTGCCATCAGTGACTGGACAGGTCAAGAGACCCAGTACTTC. The chain is built from TRBV10-3 and TRBJ2-5; 7 positions agree with TRBD1. This CDR3 has 14 residues. The V segment lost 3 bases and the J segment 2 bases; nucleotides outside the gene matches: 3. The V gene's germline CDR1 is ENHRY and CDR2 SYGVKD.

This clonotype has more than one count but fewer than ten. The chain recombines TRBV5-6 with TRBJ1-3; TRBD1 might be the D (5 bases). Germline CDR1 is SGHDT and CDR2 is YYEEEE. The V end lost 4 bases, the J end lost 3 bases, and 11 bases lay between the germline ends. The CDR3 is made up of 14 amino acids. The CDR3 loop is CASSDWGLGNTIYF. CDR3 DNA: TGTGCCAGCAGCGACTGGGGCCTTGGAAACACCATATATTTT.

This clonotype was seen ten or more times. The chain is built from TRBV5-1 and TRBJ2-2, with no clear D. Between the trimmed V and J ends, which lost 0 bases and 6 bases, there was a span of 12 bases. The CDR3 is made up of 15 amino acids. The germline V gene encodes CDR1 SGHRS and CDR2 YFSETQ. The CDR3 DNA reads as TGCGCCAGCAGCTTGGCCATGAGGAGCGCCGGGGAGCTGTTTTTT. It specifies CASSLAMRSAGELFF. The full variable domain, with the rest looked up from reference TRBV5-1 and TRBJ2-2, is KAGVTQTPRYLIKTRGQQVTLSCSPISGHRSVSWYQQTPGQGLQFLFEYFSETQRNKGNFPGRFSGRQFSNSRSEMNVSTLELGDSALYLCASSLAMRSAGELFFGEGSRLTVL.

This clonotype occurred many times. The chain has TRBV28 and TRBJ2-7; TRBD2 matches 7 bases. V lost 5 bases, J lost 1 base, and 5 bases stayed unmatched. Germline loops: CDR1 MDHEN, CDR2 SYDVKM. The CDR3 has 14 amino acids. The DNA for the CDR3 is TGTGCCAGCAGTGAAAGCGGGAAATCCTACGAGCAGTACTTC. This translates into CASSESGKSYEQYF.

In its sample, this clonotype was seen many times. The chain links TRBV28 to TRBJ2-2; 10 nucleotides match TRBD2. Germline loops: CDR1 MDHEN, CDR2 SYDVKM. Trimming at V came to 5 bases and at J to 6 bases, leaving 3 bases not matched to a gene. This CDR3 contains 14 residues. CDR3 coding DNA: TGTGCCAGCAGTATAGCGGGAGGACCCGGGGAGCTGTTTTTT. The encoded protein is CASSIAGGPGELFF.

The table lists this clonotype with many counts. The rearrangement links TRBV28 to TRBJ1-4; 7 bases are a match to TRBD1. Looked up from germline, CDR1 is MDHEN and CDR2 is SYDVKM. The CDR3 sequence is 15 residues long. The V and J ends lost 7 bases and 5 bases, in that order; junction bases with no gene match: 10. As DNA, the CDR3 is TGTGCCAGCACTGCTCCGGGACAGATGAATGAAAAACTGTTTTTT. This codes for CASTAPGQMNEKLFF.

V is TRBV7-9 and J is TRBJ2-7; D possibly matches TRBD1 or TRBD2 (5 bases each). Germline V gene lookup returns CDR1 SEHNR and CDR2 FQNEAQ (reference sequence). The ends were cut back, 3 bases at V and 0 bases at J, with 12 bases in the middle. This CDR3 has 15 amino acids. The CDR3 DNA sequence: TGTGCCAGCAGCTTGGGGGACCTAAGCTCCTACGAGCAGTACTTC. It is translated as CASSLGDLSSYEQYF.

This clonotype occurred many times. The chain recombines TRBV7-2 with TRBJ1-6; D is perhaps TRBD1 (5 bases). This CDR3 is built from 17 residues. Per germline, CDR1 SGHTA and CDR2 FQGNSA. Trimming removed 0 bases at V and 4 bases at J, with 13 bases between. The CDR3 sequence is CASSLAQDGFYNSPLHF. The CDR3 DNA reads TGTGCCAGCAGCTTAGCACAGGACGGTTTTTATAATTCACCCCTCCACTTT. Combining the CDR3 with reference TRBV7-2 and TRBJ1-6 gives the whole variable domain GAGVSQSPSNKVTEKGKDVELRCDPISGHTALYWYRQSLGQGLEFLIYFQGNSAPDKSGLPSDRFSAERTGGSVSTLTIQRTQQEDSAVYLCASSLAQDGFYNSPLHFGNGTRLTVT.

This clonotype has a count of ten or more. The rearrangement links TRBV7-2 to TRBJ2-1; D remains ambiguous. CDR3 length equals 16 residues. Trimming took off 6 bases at V and 5 bases at J, with 20 bases between the two ends. Per the germline V gene, CDR1 is SGHTA and CDR2 is FQGNSA. CDR3 region: CASSLGLYVLNNEQFF. In DNA, the CDR3 is TGTGCCAGCAGTCTAGGGCTATACGTTCTAAACAATGAGCAGTTCTTC.

This clonotype appeared many times. V and J are TRBV19 and TRBJ2-1, with a possible D match to TRBD1 (6 bases). Germline CDR1 is LNHDA and CDR2 is SQIVND (reference sequence). The CDR3 length is 14 residues. Trimming took off 9 bases at V and 5 bases at J, with 17 bases between the two ends. Written as DNA, the CDR3 is TGTGCCAGCACCTCCGGGACACCGAACAATGAGCAGTTCTTC. Translated, it gives CASTSGTPNNEQFF.

This clonotype was picked up many times. The V call is TRBV11-2, the J call TRBJ2-1, with 10 bases identical to TRBD2. In germline, CDR1 is SGHAT, CDR2 FQNNGV. Trimming took 7 bases from V and 4 from J; bases not matched to a gene: 10. The CDR3 consists of 16 residues. CDR3 protein: CASKELTSGRYNEQFF. The CDR3 region has the DNA TGTGCCAGCAAAGAACTGACTAGCGGGCGATACAATGAGCAGTTCTTC.

The rearrangement joins TRBV2 to TRBJ2-2; D not certain. V dropped 4 bases and J dropped 3 bases, with 12 bases sitting between them. The germline V gene has CDR1 SNHLY and CDR2 FYNNEI. The CDR3 loop spans 15 amino acids. CDR3 DNA: TGTGCCAGCAGTGTTGAAGTCTTGTACACCGGGGAGCTGTTTTTT. Its translation is CASSVEVLYTGELFF.